The 3 T cell receptor beta chains presented below share a single source sample, sequenced in a study of identical twins. TCRdb re-called the 5' RACE reads with MiXCR, one entry per CDR3 protein. In the table there are approximately 140,000 distinct CDR3 sequences, under 4.5% of which are singletons. Sequencing was performed on memory T cells sorted from blood. The receptors shown here come from a man aged 18 to 30 in good health.

Points on this clonotype: This may stem from a read error, because a much larger clone lies one nucleotide away. The DNA for the CDR3 is TGTGCCAGCGAGGGGGCAGGGGCCTCCTACGAGCAGTACGTC. Translated: CASEGAGASYEQYV. V gene TRBV6-1 combines with J gene TRBJ2-7; TRBD1 agrees at 7 bases. The CDR3 totals 14 residues. Germline trimming cut 8 bases from V and 0 bases from J; bases unmatched to any gene: 7. Germline V CDR1 and CDR2: MNHNS, SASEGT.

This clonotype was picked up many times. The chain recombines TRBV20-1 with TRBJ2-3; D may match TRBD1 or TRBD2 (6 bases each). The CDR3 contains 15 residues. CDR1 is DFQATT, CDR2 SNEGSKA, per germline (reference sequence). The ends were cut back, 3 bases at V and 5 bases at J, with 18 bases in the middle. The CDR3 spells CSASISRDMGDTQYF. The CDR3 DNA follows: TGCAGTGCTAGTATCTCGCGGGACATGGGAGATACGCAGTATTTT.

This clonotype was seen more than once but under ten times. Here the CDR3 reads CASLRRGADEQFF. The CDR3 DNA sequence: TGTGCCAGCCTCCGACGGGGGGCCGATGAGCAGTTCTTC. The chain links TRBV3-1 to TRBJ2-1, with D perhaps TRBD2 (7 bases). Germline CDR1 and CDR2: LGHDT and YNNKEL (reference sequence). The CDR3 spans 13 residues. V was cut by 8 bases and J by 8 bases, with 16 bases left in between.